These 21 T cell receptor beta chains came from one sample sequenced in a study of blood T cell repertoires in COVID-19. The repertoire was sequenced with immunoSEQ multiplex PCR; TCRdb's copy has only in-frame clones and lacks some. The sample has 150,000 to 200,000 clones; about 81% are singletons. The sequencing input was peripheral blood. These TCRs come from a man in his 60s with active or convalescent COVID-19.

The rearrangement uses TRBV19 and TRBJ1-3; 8 bases line up with TRBD1. The CDR3 extends over 17 amino acids. From germline, CDR1 is LNHDA and CDR2 SQIVND (reference sequence). With V trimmed by 9 bases and J by 2 bases, 15 bases remained unmatched. CDR3 DNA: TGTGCCAGCGGGGATCGCAGGGGGCTCCGCCCTGGAAACACCATATATTTT. It translates to CASGDRRGLRPGNTIYF.

The V gene is TRBV2, the J gene TRBJ1-3, with D possibly being TRBD1 (6 bases). This CDR3 region has 16 residues. The ends were cut back, 1 base at V and 3 bases at J, with 13 bases in the middle. CDR1 and CDR2 (germline): SNHLY, FYNNEI. CDR3 sequence: CASSEVGALSGNTIYF. Written as DNA, the CDR3 is TGTGCCAGCAGTGAAGTGGGGGCTCTCAGTGGAAACACCATATATTTT.

This chain connects TRBV6-5 to TRBJ1-2, with 8 bases lining up with TRBD1. The CDR3 loop spans 15 amino acids. Germline V gives CDR1 MNHEY, CDR2 SVGAGI. J gave up 3 bases and V 6 bases, and 9 bases lay outside the gene matches. This CDR3 reads CASRRQGANDYGYTF. The DNA for the CDR3 is TGTGCCAGCAGACGGCAGGGGGCTAATGACTATGGCTACACCTTC.

In its sample, this clone was seen once. The chain is built from TRBV5-6 and TRBJ2-7; TRBD2 matches at 14 bases. The CDR3 sequence is 16 residues long. Trimming cost V 4 bases and J 2 bases; bases outside gene matches: 5. Germline V gene data show CDR1 as SGHDT and CDR2 as YYEEEE. The DNA for the CDR3 is TGTGCCAGCAGCCAGGGACTAGCGGGAGCCACCTACGAGCAGTACTTC. It is translated as CASSQGLAGATYEQYF.

Details on this clone: Other DNA sequences in this sample translate to the same CDR3. The CDR3 DNA sequence: TGTGCCAGCAGTTACTCGAGCAGGGGGGAGACCCAGTACTTC. It specifies CASSYSSRGETQYF. V is TRBV6-5 and J is TRBJ2-5; 7 bases agree with TRBD1. V trimming: 0 bases; J trimming: 5 bases; junction bases outside the gene matches: 3. The CDR3 is 14 residues long. Germline V lookup: CDR1 MNHEY, CDR2 SVGAGI.

The V gene is TRBV14, the J gene TRBJ2-2; D is undetermined. Germline assignment: CDR1 SGHDN and CDR2 FVKESK. The V and J ends lost 4 bases and 6 bases respectively, with 6 bases between them. This CDR3 spans 12 amino acids. CDR3: CASSRNAGELFF. Written as DNA, the CDR3 is TGTGCCAGCAGCCGTAATGCCGGGGAGCTGTTTTTT.

Concerning this clone itself: This specimen includes other DNA sequences encoding the same CDR3. The chain carries TRBV12-3 or TRBV12-4 and TRBJ1-1; 7 bases are a match to TRBD1. The trim removed 3 bases at V and 4 bases at J, leaving 2 bases unmatched. The CDR3 is 13 amino acids. CDR3 nucleotide sequence: TGTGCCAGCAGTTTCGCAGGGGGCACTGAAGCTTTCTTT. Its translation is CASSFAGGTEAFF.

The chain carries TRBV11-3 and TRBJ2-5; TRBD1 aligns across 9 bases. The CDR3 has 13 residues. Germline CDR1 and CDR2: SGHNT and YENEEA. The V gene end was trimmed by 4 bases and the J gene end by 4 bases; junction bases not matched to a gene: 1. The CDR3 here is CASSSDRGETQYF. CDR3 nucleotides: TGTGCCAGCAGCTCGGACAGGGGAGAGACCCAGTACTTC.

The chain uses TRBV5-5 and TRBJ2-2; TRBD1 matches 8 bases. The CDR3 consists of 14 residues. J was trimmed by 7 bases and V by 4 bases; bases with no gene match: 6. Germline V gives CDR1 SGHKS, CDR2 YYEKEE (reference sequence). The CDR3 here is CASSKDRVVGELFF. The CDR3, as DNA: TGTGCCAGCAGCAAGGACAGGGTAGTCGGGGAGCTGTTTTTT. The entire variable domain, with the rest obtained from reference TRBV5-5 and TRBJ2-2, is as follows: DAGVTQSPTHLIKTRGQQVTLRCSPISGHKSVSWYQQVLGQGPQFIFQYYEKEERGRGNFPDRFSARQFPNYSSELNVNALLLGDSALYLCASSKDRVVGELFFGEGSRLTVL.

This clone was seen a few times. Here the CDR3 reads CASAIAGGSGNTIYF. CDR3 nucleotides: TGTGCCAGCGCGATAGCAGGGGGGTCTGGAAACACCATATATTTT. This rearrangement joins TRBV10-3 to TRBJ1-3, with 7 bases fitting TRBD1. Trimming at V came to 10 bases and at J to 1 base, leaving 10 bases not matched to a gene. CDR1 is ENHRY, CDR2 SYGVKD, per germline. The CDR3 runs to 15 residues.

CDR3 DNA sequence: TGTGCCAGTAGTAATTCCGGGACTATGGGTGAAGCTTTCTTT. This codes for CASSNSGTMGEAFF. V usage is TRBV19 and J usage is TRBJ1-1, with D perhaps matching TRBD1 (5 bases). Trimming removed 4 bases from V and 7 bases from J, with 16 bases in between. Germline loops: CDR1 LNHDA, CDR2 SQIVND (reference sequence). The CDR3 consists of 14 residues.

This chain connects TRBV5-1 to TRBJ1-2, with 9 bases lining up with TRBD1. Trimming at V came to 7 bases and at J to 4 bases, leaving 8 bases not matched to a gene. CDR3 length: 14 amino acids. Germline-derived CDR1 and CDR2 are SGHRS and YFSETQ. The CDR3 nucleotides are TGCGCCAGCGGGGGACAGGGCGGTATCTATGGCTACACCTTC. Amino acid sequence: CASGGQGGIYGYTF. Using reference TRBV5-1 and TRBJ1-2 for the parts outside the CDR3, the full variable domain is KAGVTQTPRYLIKTRGQQVTLSCSPISGHRSVSWYQQTPGQGLQFLFEYFSETQRNKGNFPGRFSGRQFSNSRSEMNVSTLELGDSALYLCASGGQGGIYGYTFGSGTRLTVV.

The J gene is TRBJ2-3, the V gene TRBV9, with 8 nucleotides matching TRBD2. This CDR3 has 16 residues. V lost 0 bases to trimming and J lost 3 bases; unmatched junction nucleotides: 6. Germline V gene lookup returns CDR1 SGDLS and CDR2 YYNGEE. The CDR3 region is CASSVGRRGVTDTQYF. CDR3 DNA sequence: TGTGCCAGCAGCGTAGGAAGGCGGGGGGTAACAGATACGCAGTATTTT.

The V call is TRBV19, the J call TRBJ2-2; 8 positions agree with TRBD1. The V gene's germline CDR1 is LNHDA and CDR2 SQIVND (reference sequence). The V and J ends lost 1 base and 2 bases, in that order; junction bases with no gene match: 6. The CDR3 is made up of 17 amino acids. CDR3 DNA sequence: TGTGCCAGTAGTATAGGTCGGCAGGGGGCTAACACCGGGGAGCTGTTTTTT. Amino acid sequence: CASSIGRQGANTGELFF.

V gene TRBV7-3 combines with J gene TRBJ2-1; 8 bases match TRBD2. Germline V gene lookup returns CDR1 SGHTA and CDR2 FQGTGA. The CDR3 loop spans 14 amino acids. Germline trimming cut 5 bases from V and 9 bases from J; bases unmatched to any gene: 9. The CDR3 loop reads CASSPGLAGGEQFF. Here the CDR3 DNA reads TGTGCCAGCAGCCCCGGACTAGCTGGAGGTGAGCAGTTCTTC.

The gene calls are TRBV19 and TRBJ2-1, with 7 nucleotides matching TRBD1. The CDR3 runs to 21 residues. Losses at the gene ends were 1 base for V and 0 bases for J; bases not matched to a gene: 18. CDR1 LNHDA and CDR2 SQIVND come from the germline V gene (reference sequence). The CDR3 loop is CASSIGLRTGSSASSYNEQFF. CDR3 nucleotides: TGTGCCAGTAGTATAGGACTACGGACAGGTAGTAGCGCGAGCTCCTACAATGAGCAGTTCTTC.

In its sample, this clone was seen a few times. The V and J genes are TRBV6-5 and TRBJ2-3, with a possible D match to TRBD1 (6 bases). Germline V CDR1 and CDR2: MNHEY, SVGAGI. Trimming took off 7 bases at V and 7 bases at J, with 9 bases between the two ends. The CDR3 is 11 residues long. CDR3 nucleotides: TGTGCCAGCAAGGACAGCTATACGCAGTATTTT. Translated: CASKDSYTQYF.

CDR3 region: CASSTREAEAFF. The CDR3 bases are TGTGCCAGCAGCACCAGAGAGGCTGAAGCTTTCTTT. The chain combines TRBV6-5 with TRBJ1-1; D gene ambiguous. CDR3 length: 12 residues. V lost 6 bases to trimming and J lost 6 bases, with 11 bases between them. Germline loops: CDR1 MNHEY, CDR2 SVGAGI.

This chain links TRBV7-9 with TRBJ1-4, with 9 bases that match TRBD1. After removal of 5 bases from V and 5 bases from J, the junction contained 6 bases not matched to a gene. The CDR3 loop spans 15 amino acids. Germline CDR1 and CDR2: SEHNR and FQNEAQ (reference sequence). The CDR3 sequence: CASSVSGTGNEKLFF. The CDR3 coding sequence is TGTGCCAGCAGCGTATCCGGGACAGGGAATGAAAAACTGTTTTTT.

This clone was seen just once. The CDR3 nucleotides are TGTGCCAGCAGCCCTAGGGACAGGGAGGAGACCCAGTACTTC. Its translation is CASSPRDREETQYF. The chain joins TRBV3-1 (or the pseudogene TRBV3-2) to TRBJ2-5, with 9 bases lining up with TRBD1. The CDR3 covers 14 residues. The junction had 5 bases not matched to a gene; V was cut back by 4 bases and J by 5 bases. CDR1 is LGHDT, CDR2 YNNKEL, per germline (reference sequence).

The chain employs TRBV10-2 and TRBJ2-5; the D gene is possibly TRBD1 (6 bases). V was trimmed by 1 base and J by 4 bases, leaving 7 bases between them. The CDR3 runs 13 residues. Looked up from germline, CDR1 is WSHSY and CDR2 is SAAADI. The DNA of the CDR3 is TGCGCCAGCAGTGAGTTCAGGGGAGAGACCCAGTACTTC. This encodes CASSEFRGETQYF.